This T cell receptor (beta chain) was sequenced for a study of naive and memory T cell subsets (dated by TCRdb to between 2016 and 2019). For the study in its entirety: An open-source, UMI-based TCR alpha and beta sequencing pipeline was applied to sorted naive and memory peripheral blood T cell subsets. The functional CMV T cell responses agreed completely with IgG serology results. RNA was DNase-treated and reverse transcribed with TCR constant-region primers, mostly using SuperScript III.

From the second PCR step onward, the TCR alpha chain libraries and the TCR beta chain libraries were amplified separately. The CMV status of each donor was determined by measuring IFNgamma production from CD4+ T cells after fresh PBMCs had been stimulated overnight with CMV viral lysate. Using Miltenyi beads, CD4 T cells were first positively selected, and CD8 T cells were then positively selected from the CD4-negative fraction. After staining for CD3, CD4, CD8, CD45RA, CD27 and a live/dead dye, cells were sorted on a BD Aria II into four subsets based on CD45RA and CD27. Blood came from a few healthy volunteers, each fractionated into CD4 and CD8 T cells and then into four differentiation subsets. About 120 ml of peripheral blood was taken from each donor, and PBMC were separated by density-gradient centrifugation on Ficoll-Paque PLUS. The sorted cells were lysed in RLT buffer, after which RNA was extracted using a Qiagen RNeasy kit and kept at -80 degrees C.

Overall study outcomes, separate from this receptor: After error correction, only a single occurrence was seen for over 90% of naive TCR sequences, so much steeper abundance distributions were produced than in memory subsets. No ground truth was available to validate the repertoire findings for the naive and memory subsets. TCR abundance followed a power law whose exponent differed between naive and memory subsets but was consistent across the three individuals. RNA-based TCR counts may be influenced by expression changes linked to T cell activation and differentiation. In both CD4 and CD8 cells, the Gini index increased while Shannon and inverse Simpson diversity decreased from naive through CM, EM and EMRA. Clonotypes were defined as single alpha or beta chain sequences, not paired alpha/beta receptors.

From its cysteine to its phenylalanine, the CDR3 spans 14 amino acids. This entry keeps only the CDR3 DNA: 42 bases, framed from base 1. Looking up the germline V gene yields CDR1 SGHTA and CDR2 FQGNSA. Trimming at the junction amounts to 1 base on V and 3 bases on J, and the germline ends lie 7 bases apart. Library prep was done by UMI-ligation and nested PCR. An equimolar mix of two oligonucleotides covering both TRBC1 and TRBC2 was used as the beta constant-region primer. A single-stranded oligonucleotide carrying the SP2 primer and a 12-nucleotide UMI was ligated to the 3' end of the cDNA by T4 RNA ligase 1. The ligated cDNA went through four rounds of PCR with nested alpha and beta constant-region primers together with the SP2 primer. Incubation of the ligation reaction lasted roughly 19-25 hours at 16 degrees C. PCR2 was typically performed as a SYBR Green qPCR and was stopped at a predetermined threshold so that over-amplification was prevented. All purifications after the first were performed with Agencourt AMPure XP magnetic beads. Library amounts were measured by Qubit and library quality was assessed on a TapeStation, where the main peak was expected at around 650 bp. The pooled libraries were sequenced on an Illumina MiSeq using v2 2x251 paired-end kits, which usually yielded roughly 1-2.2 million reads per sample. Each sample library was pooled at 4 to 5 nM, and roughly 4.5-7% PhiX was included to improve cluster recognition. From the authors' description of their analysis: Decombinator assigned V and J genes to Demultiplexor-processed FASTQ reads by tag matching, allowing a single base-pair mismatch. By using UMIs, Collapsinator corrected both sequencing errors and the frequency errors caused by PCR heterogeneity. TCRs were translated and CDR3s were extracted from the conserved cysteine to the FGXG phenylalanine by CDR3Translator, with non-productive sequences being flagged. Repertoires were subsampled to equal numbers of UMI-defined TCRs before Gini, Shannon entropy and inverse Simpson indices were calculated. Clonotype abundance distributions were fitted to a power law by maximum likelihood within the linear range. Similar UMI counts, unique TCR numbers and clonal distributions were obtained with the pipeline and with MIGEC on one naive CD8 sample. A set of some 7,600 CMV-associated CDR3 sequences, compiled from VDJdb and a published dataset, was used to search the repertoires. TCRdb took the public reads, trimmed them with fastp at Q25, ran MiXCR for clone calling and kept in-frame beta chains. All rows with the same CDR3 protein become a single entry with the most common DNA and genes. TCRdb assigned the V and J calls; the authors' analysis was not used. In this sample the table shows 70,000 to 95,000 distinct CDR3 sequences, approximately 6.5% of which occur a single time. Of the sample, 1.5% to 2% is held by the ten largest clones.

This clonotype has at least ten counts. Its specific antigen is unknown. Base qualities are not at hand, and no much larger clone is one base apart. Recombination joined TRBV7-2 with TRBJ1-5; the D gene lacks a confident call. The TCR sequence derives from a human donor in good health. The sample consisted of central memory CD4+ T cells from blood. What this sample's cell subset or site label stands for: central memory, CD45RA- CD27+. The nucleotide sequence is TGTGCCAGCAGCTTAGGTATTACCAATCAGCCCCAGCATTTT. Its translation is CASSLGITNQPQHF.